This is a list of T cell receptor beta chains from one sample in a study of T-cell reconstitution after alpha-beta-depleted transplantation in children. TCRdb re-derived calls from the PCR reads in MiXCR, one entry per CDR3 protein. The table records roughly 350,000 distinct CDR3 sequences, about 17% of them present only once. Material: PBMCs, mostly from graft donor cells, obtained 360 days after TCRalphabeta/CD19-depleted stem cell transplant. These receptor sequences come from a male patient under 10 years old who had a stem cell transplant for acute lymphoblastic leukemia, so the T cells may come from the graft donor. CDR3s include the opening cysteine and the closing phenylalanine or tryptophan. A D gene is named only where the DNA matches it firmly. A row's size may be missing; if present it is once, few, many or a size class.

J gene: TRBJ2-7
V gene: TRBV7-3
clone size: few
D gene: -
CDR3 DNA: TGTGCCAGCAGCTTCGACTTCGGGTACGAGCAGTACTTC
CDR3 protein: CASSFDFGYEQYF

J gene: TRBJ2-5
V gene: TRBV4-1
clone size: -
D gene: TRBD2
CDR3 DNA: TGCGCCAGCAGCCAAGATGGGGTAGCGGGAGGGCCTCAAGAGACCCAGTACTTC
CDR3 protein: CASSQDGVAGGPQETQYF

J gene: TRBJ2-2
V gene: TRBV29-1
clone size: -
D gene: TRBD2
CDR3 DNA: TGCAGCGTTTGCTGGACTAGCTCCCCCGGGGAGCTGTTTTTT
CDR3 protein: CSVCWTSSPGELFF

J gene: TRBJ2-5
V gene: TRBV4-3
clone size: -
D gene: -
CDR3 DNA: TGCGCCAGCAGCCAAGACAGGCCCGGGCATCAAGAGACCCAGTACTTC
CDR3 protein: CASSQDRPGHQETQYF

J gene: TRBJ2-2
V gene: TRBV29-1
clone size: -
D gene: -
CDR3 DNA: TGCAGCGTGAAAGGGGGTTCGGACACCGGGGAGCTGTTTTTT
CDR3 protein: CSVKGGSDTGELFF

J gene: TRBJ2-7
V gene: TRBV28
clone size: -
D gene: TRBD1
CDR3 DNA: TGTGCCAGCAGTGGACGGACAGGGTACTCCTACGAGCAGTACTTC
CDR3 protein: CASSGRTGYSYEQYF

J gene: TRBJ2-1
V gene: TRBV4-2
clone size: many
D gene: TRBD2
CDR3 DNA: TGTGCCAGCAGCCAAGTAGCGGGAGGGCCCTCTGGTGAGCAGTTCTTC
CDR3 protein: CASSQVAGGPSGEQFF

J gene: TRBJ1-1
V gene: TRBV21-1
clone size: -
D gene: -
CDR3 DNA: TGTGCCAGCAGCAAAGCCGGGGGAACTGAAGCTTTCTTT
CDR3 protein: CASSKAGGTEAFF

J gene: TRBJ2-4
V gene: TRBV7-9
clone size: -
D gene: -
CDR3 DNA: TGTGCCAGCAGCCCTGACCCCGATGGAATTCAGTACTTC
CDR3 protein: CASSPDPDGIQYF

J gene: TRBJ2-3
V gene: TRBV11-2
clone size: -
D gene: TRBD2
CDR3 DNA: TGTGCCAGCAGCTTAGATAGGGACTACCGATTCACAGATACGCAGTATTTT
CDR3 protein: CASSLDRDYRFTDTQYF

J gene: TRBJ2-7
V gene: TRBV7-9
clone size: -
D gene: -
CDR3 DNA: TGTGCCAGCAGCTTACAGGACGCCTACGAGCAGTACTTC
CDR3 protein: CASSLQDAYEQYF

J gene: TRBJ2-1
V gene: TRBV12-3/TRBV12-4
clone size: many
D gene: TRBD2
CDR3 DNA: TGTGCCAGCAGTCCCAGACTAGCGGATCACAATGAGCAGTTCTTC
CDR3 protein: CASSPRLADHNEQFF

J gene: TRBJ2-3
V gene: TRBV29-1
clone size: many
D gene: TRBD2
CDR3 DNA: TGCAGCCAACTAGCGAGAGACACAGATACGCAGTATTTT
CDR3 protein: CSQLARDTDTQYF

J gene: TRBJ1-6
V gene: TRBV27
clone size: few
D gene: -
CDR3 DNA: TGTGCCAGCAGTCTTACCGGGACTTCACCCCTCCACTTT
CDR3 protein: CASSLTGTSPLHF

J gene: TRBJ2-1
V gene: TRBV12-3/TRBV12-4
clone size: -
D gene: -
CDR3 DNA: TGTGCCAGCAGTTTCGTCAGGGCCGACAATGAGCAGTTCTTC
CDR3 protein: CASSFVRADNEQFF

J gene: TRBJ2-2
V gene: TRBV4-1
clone size: -
D gene: TRBD1
CDR3 DNA: TGCGCCAGCAGAGGGGCCGGGACAGCGAACACCGGGGAGCTGTTTTTT
CDR3 protein: CASRGAGTANTGELFF